This T cell receptor beta chain is drawn from a study of blood T cell repertoires in COVID-19. Method: immunoSEQ multiplex PCR; TCRdb's copy keeps in-frame clones and lacks some. The data contain 150,000 or so clones, 80% to 85% of them singletons. This clone was counted a few times. V gave up 7 bases and J gave up 2 bases, with 7 bases separating them. CDR3 length: 11 amino acids. Germline lookup yields CDR1 SQVTM and CDR2 ANQGSEA. The receptor was derived from a man between 65 and 79 years old who had been exposed to COVID-19. The material sequenced was PBMCs or T cells enriched from blood (not recorded which). This chain joins TRBV29-1 and TRBJ2-3; D gene ambiguous. The CDR3 nucleotides read TGCAGCGCCGGTCACACAGATACGCAGTATTTT. Translated, it gives CSAGHTDTQYF.